These 13 T cell receptor beta chains were sequenced from one sample in a study of blood T cell repertoires in COVID-19. The data were produced by immunoSEQ multiplex PCR, yet TCRdb's version contains in-frame clones alone and is incomplete. The sample consists of under 150,000 clones, 90% of them appearing once. The sequencing sample was made of peripheral blood. The origin of the receptors is a human donor with active COVID-19. The donor label of this sample is uncertain.

The chain couples TRBV27 to TRBJ2-7, with D perhaps matching TRBD2 (6 bases). The CDR3 consists of 15 residues. Germline assignment: CDR1 MNHEY and CDR2 SMNVEV (reference sequence). V was clipped by 2 bases and J by 1 base, with 12 bases between them. The CDR3 spells CASSLGGTSSYEQYF. In nucleotides, the CDR3 is TGTGCCAGCAGTTTAGGGGGGACCTCATCCTACGAGCAGTACTTC.

The V and J genes are TRBV27 and TRBJ1-2, with D unclear. The CDR3 runs 14 residues. CDR1 MNHEY and CDR2 SMNVEV come from the germline V gene (reference sequence). Trimming pared 2 bases from V and 4 bases from J, leaving 11 bases between. CDR3 region: CASSLDPRRYGYTF. The CDR3 DNA reads TGTGCCAGCAGTTTAGACCCCAGGCGCTATGGCTACACCTTC.

The V and J genes are TRBV12-5 and TRBJ1-2; D ambiguous. This CDR3 region has 14 residues. With 6 bases removed from V and 0 bases from J, the gap between germline ends came to 11 bases. Looked up from germline, CDR1 is LGHNT and CDR2 is FRNRAP. The CDR3 DNA is TGTGCTAGTGGGAACAGTGGTACTAACTATGGCTACACCTTC. Amino acids: CASGNSGTNYGYTF.

V is TRBV5-1 and J is TRBJ1-5; D uncertain. CDR1 is SGHRS, CDR2 YFSETQ, per germline. This CDR3 spans 16 amino acids. The V end lost 1 base, the J end lost 4 bases, and 15 bases lay between the germline ends. The CDR3 protein is CASSLRAPSGNQPQHF. As DNA, the CDR3 is TGCGCCAGCAGCTTGCGGGCTCCGTCGGGGAATCAGCCCCAGCATTTT.

The chain uses TRBV6-5 and TRBJ1-2; D gene ambiguous. Trimming took 0 bases from V and 5 from J, leaving 10 bases between them. This CDR3 contains 14 residues. Germline assignment: CDR1 MNHEY and CDR2 SVGAGI. CDR3: CASSYSRQLYGYTF. Written as DNA, the CDR3 is TGTGCCAGCAGTTACTCAAGACAATTATATGGCTACACCTTC.

This clone was recorded only once. The chain carries TRBV4-3 and TRBJ1-1, with TRBD1 matching over 7 bases. The CDR3 runs to 14 residues. Unmatched junction bases numbered 6, after V lost 4 bases and J lost 4 bases. CDR1 is LGHNA and CDR2 is YSLEER in the germline V gene. The CDR3 DNA follows: TGCGCCAGCAGCCTCACAGGGGACGGCACTGAAGCTTTCTTT. It is translated as CASSLTGDGTEAFF.

The rearrangement joins TRBV19 to TRBJ1-1; D ambiguous. Trimming left V 6 bases short and J 0 bases short, with 14 bases between. This CDR3 contains 15 residues. The germline V gene encodes CDR1 LNHDA and CDR2 SQIVND (reference sequence). This CDR3 reads CASREDLGMNTEAFF. The CDR3 region has the DNA TGTGCCAGTAGGGAGGATCTAGGGATGAACACTGAAGCTTTCTTT.

V is TRBV6-5 and J is TRBJ1-1; D may be TRBD1 (5 bases). The CDR3 spans 13 residues. Germline values: CDR1 MNHEY, CDR2 SVGAGI. Trimming cost V 2 bases and J 8 bases, with 12 bases left between them. CDR3 amino acids: CASSYDQGREAFF. Written as DNA, the CDR3 is TGTGCCAGCAGTTACGACCAGGGAAGAGAAGCTTTCTTT.

This clone was seen a handful of times. V usage is TRBV18 and J usage is TRBJ1-2; 7 bases line up with TRBD1. Germline-derived CDR1 and CDR2 are KGHSH and LQKENI. The CDR3 extends over 14 amino acids. Trimming at V came to 1 base and at J to 6 bases, leaving 5 bases not matched to a gene. CDR3 protein: CASSPQTGTHGYTF. In DNA, the CDR3 is TGTGCCAGCTCACCACAGACAGGGACCCATGGCTACACCTTC.

The V gene is TRBV28, the J gene TRBJ2-6; 7 positions agree with TRBD1. The J segment lost 4 bases and the V segment lost 2 bases, leaving 2 bases of the junction unmatched. The CDR3 totals 15 residues. Germline CDR1 is MDHEN and CDR2 is SYDVKM. Here the CDR3 reads CASSLDRVGANVLTF. CDR3 bases: TGTGCCAGCAGTTTAGACAGGGTCGGGGCCAACGTCCTGACTTTC.

CDR3 protein: CASSFGGDNEQFF. The DNA of the CDR3 is TGTGCCAGCAGTTTCGGCGGAGACAATGAGCAGTTCTTC. The chain joins TRBV27 to TRBJ2-1; D is unclear. Trimming took off 3 bases at V and 5 bases at J, with 8 bases between the two ends. This CDR3 spans 13 amino acids. From germline, CDR1 is MNHEY and CDR2 SMNVEV (reference sequence).

J is TRBJ1-5 and V is TRBV3-1 (or the pseudogene TRBV3-2); D is possibly TRBD1 (5 bases). The germline V gene has CDR1 LGHDT and CDR2 YNNKEL (reference sequence). This CDR3 contains 15 residues. Trimming cost V 0 bases and J 3 bases, with 9 bases left between them. CDR3 bases: TGTGCCAGCAGCCAAGATATCAGGGCCAATCAGCCCCAGCATTTT. Translated, it gives CASSQDIRANQPQHF.

This chain links TRBV6-1 with TRBJ1-1; D possibly corresponds to TRBD1 (5 bases). The V end lost 2 bases, the J end lost 1 base, and 8 bases lay between the germline ends. The length of the CDR3 is 14 residues. Germline loops: CDR1 MNHNS, CDR2 SASEGT. CDR3 bases: TGTGCCAGCAGTGAATGGAGGGGGAACACTGAAGCTTTCTTT. Protein: CASSEWRGNTEAFF.